The 20 T cell receptor beta chains below all came from one sample that was sequenced in a study of blood T cell repertoires in COVID-19 (dated by TCRdb to 2020 to 2022). Library generation was performed with the immunoSEQ multiplex PCR assay. TCRdb limited this immuneACCESS table to in-frame rearrangements with V and J called. A share of clones is missing; checked studies link under half to unresolved V genes, and the rest is unexplained. Counted in this sample were over 60,000 clones; roughly 87% of them appeared once. Of the sample, approximately 8.9% falls within the top ten clones. The sequenced sample consisted of peripheral blood. These receptors all come from a man older than 75 with acute or convalescent COVID-19.

This chain connects TRBV23-1 to TRBJ1-2; D is undetermined. TRBV23-1 is filed as an ORF, its function uncertain. Trimming took off 9 bases at V and 5 bases at J, with 10 bases between the two ends. This CDR3 has 11 amino acids. This chain's CDR3 is CASFRGYGYTF. The CDR3 region has the DNA TGCGCCAGTTTCCGAGGATATGGCTACACCTTC.

V is TRBV13 and J is TRBJ1-3; D is uncertain. Germline values: CDR1 PRHDT, CDR2 FYEKMQ (reference sequence). Trimming took off 6 bases at V and 1 base at J, with 4 bases between the two ends. The CDR3 sequence is 12 residues long. The CDR3 loop is CASRSSGNTIYF. The CDR3 nucleotides are TGTGCCAGCAGGTCATCTGGAAACACCATATATTTT.

This clone has a handful of counts. An end of the junction differs from the germline gene, which may be a read error. J is TRBJ1-1 and V is TRBV12-3 or TRBV12-4; TRBD1 matches at 7 bases. The CDR3 loop spans 11 amino acids. Here the CDR3 reads CASRLGGEAFF. In DNA, the CDR3 is TGTGCCAGCAGATTAGGGGGCGAAGCTTTCTTT.

This clone was found once. This chain joins TRBV9 and TRBJ2-2; a weak D match, TRBD2 (9 bases). Trimming pared 0 bases from V and 7 bases from J, leaving 16 bases between. CDR3 length: 16 residues. Germline V gives CDR1 SGDLS, CDR2 YYNGEE. CDR3 coding DNA: TGTGCCAGCAGCGTAGCGCCTAGCGGGACAGGCGGGGAGCTGTTTTTT. Residues: CASSVAPSGTGGELFF.

The J gene is TRBJ2-2, the V gene TRBV19, with 14 bases fitting TRBD2. With 5 bases clipped from V and 0 bases from J, the junction kept 8 bases outside the gene matches. CDR1 and CDR2 from the germline V gene are LNHDA and SQIVND (reference sequence). The CDR3 consists of 19 residues. The DNA for the CDR3 is TGTGCCAGTAGTCCGGGACTAGCGGGGGTATTCGCGAACACCGGGGAGCTGTTTTTT. Translating gives CASSPGLAGVFANTGELFF.

V and J are TRBV11-3 and TRBJ1-1, with D possibly matching TRBD1 (6 bases). From germline, CDR1 is SGHNT and CDR2 YENEEA. V shed 5 bases and J shed 5 bases, with 15 bases lying between them. CDR3 size: 14 residues. CDR3 sequence reads: CASSERGAGTEAFF. The CDR3 coding sequence is TGTGCCAGCAGCGAGCGGGGGGCAGGGACTGAAGCTTTCTTT.

J is TRBJ1-2 and V is TRBV5-1, with TRBD1 matching over 7 bases. V dropped 0 bases and J dropped 5; count of bases not matched to a gene: 7. Germline V gene data show CDR1 as SGHRS and CDR2 as YFSETQ. The CDR3 spans 15 residues. The CDR3 here is CASSLDGTDTYGYTF. CDR3 sequence (DNA): TGCGCCAGCAGCTTGGACGGGACAGATACTTATGGCTACACCTTC.

The V gene is TRBV15, the J gene TRBJ2-7; D is ambiguous. Germline-derived CDR1 and CDR2 are LNHNV and YYDKDF (reference sequence). CDR3 length: 13 amino acids. Trimming removed 0 bases at V and 6 bases at J, with 9 bases between. The CDR3 here is CATSRDGFGEQYF. The CDR3 DNA reads as TGTGCCACCAGCAGAGACGGGTTCGGCGAGCAGTACTTC. Variable domain in full (rest from reference TRBV15 and TRBJ2-7): DAMVIQNPRYQVTQFGKPVTLSCSQTLNHNVMYWYQQKSSQAPKLLFHYYDKDFNNEADTPDNFQSRRPNTSFCFLDIRSPGLGDTAMYLCATSRDGFGEQYFGPGTRLTVT.

The CDR3 nucleotides read TGTGCCACGGGTTTCTTGAACACTGAAGCTTTCTTT. Protein product: CATGFLNTEAFF. This chain uses TRBV18 with TRBJ1-1; the D is unclear. Trimming took off 10 bases at V and 0 bases at J, with 9 bases between the two ends. The CDR3 sequence is 12 residues long. The germline V gene encodes CDR1 KGHSH and CDR2 LQKENI.

The V gene is TRBV10-3, the J gene TRBJ2-3, with D unclear. CDR3 length: 11 amino acids. Trimming took off 3 bases at V and 5 bases at J, with 3 bases between the two ends. Germline CDR1 ENHRY, CDR2 SYGVKD. CDR3 loop: CAISDGDTQYF. CDR3 coding DNA: TGTGCCATCAGTGACGGAGATACGCAGTATTTT.

The chain links TRBV6-1 to TRBJ2-5; 9 bases fit TRBD1. Per germline, CDR1 MNHNS and CDR2 SASEGT. This CDR3 has 16 residues. V shed 4 bases and J 4 bases; nucleotides not matched to a gene: 10. The CDR3 nucleotides read TGTGCCAGCAGTGGCAGACAGGGGGAACGTGGAGAGACCCAGTACTTC. Protein product: CASSGRQGERGETQYF.

The chain is built from TRBV4-1 and TRBJ2-1; D unclear. The CDR3 is 16 amino acids. V shed 2 bases and J shed 5 bases, with 16 bases lying between them. In germline, CDR1 is MGHRA, CDR2 YSYEKL. CDR3 coding DNA: TGCGCCAGCAGCCAAAATGAGCTGGCGAGGAACAATGAGCAGTTCTTC. This translates into CASSQNELARNNEQFF.

J is TRBJ1-6 and V is TRBV25-1; 8 bases are shared with TRBD1. Germline V gene lookup returns CDR1 MGHDK and CDR2 SYGVNS. Trimming cost V 4 bases and J 6 bases; bases outside gene matches: 2. The CDR3 loop spans 14 amino acids. CDR3 DNA sequence: TGTGCCAGCAGTGGTCAGGGGGCTAATTCACCCCTCCACTTT. Amino acids: CASSGQGANSPLHF. Together with reference TRBV25-1 and TRBJ1-6, the CDR3 gives the full variable domain: EADIYQTPRYLVIGTGKKITLECSQTMGHDKMYWYQQDPGMELHLIHYSYGVNSTEKGDLSSESTVSRIRTEHFPLTLESARPSHTSQYLCASSGQGANSPLHFGNGTRLTVT.

The CDR3 region has the DNA TGCAGCGTTGTGAGTGGGACAGAGGACTATGGCTACACCTTC. Translation: CSVVSGTEDYGYTF. The rearrangement uses TRBV29-1 and TRBJ1-2; the match to TRBD1 covers 7 bases. The germline V gene has CDR1 SQVTM and CDR2 ANQGSEA. The CDR3 consists of 14 residues. V lost 4 bases and J lost 3; bases outside the gene matches: 8.

CDR3 coding DNA: TGTGCCAGCAGCTTATTTACAGGGGGTGAGCAGTACTTC. Translated: CASSLFTGGEQYF. This chain links TRBV7-9 with TRBJ2-7, with 8 bases identical to TRBD1. CDR3 size: 13 residues. The V gene end was trimmed by 2 bases and the J gene end by 7 bases; junction bases not matched to a gene: 4. The germline V gene encodes CDR1 SEHNR and CDR2 FQNEAQ (reference sequence).

This chain connects TRBV6-6 to TRBJ2-7, with no clear D. This CDR3 is 13 amino acids long. Trimming took off 2 bases at V and 0 bases at J, with 5 bases between the two ends. Per germline, CDR1 MNHNY and CDR2 SVGAGI (reference sequence). In DNA form, the CDR3 reads TGTGCCAGCAGTTACACAGACTCCTACGAGCAGTACTTC. This sequence encodes CASSYTDSYEQYF.

The rearrangement links TRBV11-2 to TRBJ1-4, with D possibly being TRBD1 (6 bases). The germline V gene encodes CDR1 SGHAT and CDR2 FQNNGV. The V end was cut by 5 bases, the J end by 4 bases, with 20 bases between. CDR3 length: 17 residues. The CDR3 spells CASSLGIYRESNEKLFF. CDR3 nucleotide sequence: TGTGCCAGCAGCCTAGGGATCTACAGGGAGAGTAATGAAAAACTGTTTTTT.

The rearrangement links TRBV9 to TRBJ2-7; the match to TRBD2 covers 13 bases. Trimming at V came to 0 bases and at J to 3 bases, leaving 3 bases not matched to a gene. The CDR3 covers 16 residues. The germline V gene encodes CDR1 SGDLS and CDR2 YYNGEE. The CDR3 loop reads CASSVGTSGSFYEQYF. The CDR3 coding sequence is TGTGCCAGCAGCGTAGGGACTAGCGGGAGTTTCTACGAGCAGTACTTC.

Here the CDR3 reads CASSQRTVTDTQYF. CDR3 sequence (DNA): TGTGCCAGCAGCCAAAGGACAGTCACAGATACGCAGTATTTT. V usage is TRBV14 and J usage is TRBJ2-3, with D possibly matching TRBD1 (6 bases). V lost 2 bases and J lost 2, with 8 bases in between. This CDR3 has 14 residues. The germline CDR1 and CDR2 sequences are SGHDN and FVKESK.

Concerning this clone: Relative to the germline gene, one junction end is altered; a read error may explain this. This chain uses TRBV15 with TRBJ2-1; 10 positions agree with TRBD2. Germline V gives CDR1 LNHNV, CDR2 YYDKDF (reference sequence). This CDR3 is built from 17 residues. The CDR3 nucleotides are TGTGCCACCAGCAGAGGAGTAGCGGGGGGAGATTACAATGAGCAGCTCTTC. It encodes CATSRGVAGGDYNEQLF.